This TCR beta chain was identified during a study of identical twins. Study-wide results and caveats: Weaker excess twin sharing was observed in beta out-of-frame sequences.

This clonotype was detected a few times. The antigen is unknown. Template switching, a step in the protocol, added a universal primer site, and cDNA carried unique molecular identifiers. TCRdb re-derived calls from the 5' RACE reads in MiXCR, one entry per CDR3 protein. Among some 590,000 distinct CDR3 sequences, 9.6% were seen once, and the ten largest hold 3%. CDR3 length: 16 residues. Germline V CDR1 and CDR2: LGHDT, YNNKEL (reference sequence). V lost 4 bases, J lost 3 bases, and 18 bases lay in between. A further study also used this sample, focusing on yellow fever vaccine responses in identical twins.

The sequencing input was PBMCs. The clonotype originates from a woman in her late teens or twenties in good health. The chain links TRBV3-1 to TRBJ1-2, with D uncertain. CDR3 sequence (DNA): TGTGCCAGCAGCCGGTTGGGTTCCAGTTCTTACTATGGCTACACCTTC. Its protein product is CASSRLGSSSYYGYTF.